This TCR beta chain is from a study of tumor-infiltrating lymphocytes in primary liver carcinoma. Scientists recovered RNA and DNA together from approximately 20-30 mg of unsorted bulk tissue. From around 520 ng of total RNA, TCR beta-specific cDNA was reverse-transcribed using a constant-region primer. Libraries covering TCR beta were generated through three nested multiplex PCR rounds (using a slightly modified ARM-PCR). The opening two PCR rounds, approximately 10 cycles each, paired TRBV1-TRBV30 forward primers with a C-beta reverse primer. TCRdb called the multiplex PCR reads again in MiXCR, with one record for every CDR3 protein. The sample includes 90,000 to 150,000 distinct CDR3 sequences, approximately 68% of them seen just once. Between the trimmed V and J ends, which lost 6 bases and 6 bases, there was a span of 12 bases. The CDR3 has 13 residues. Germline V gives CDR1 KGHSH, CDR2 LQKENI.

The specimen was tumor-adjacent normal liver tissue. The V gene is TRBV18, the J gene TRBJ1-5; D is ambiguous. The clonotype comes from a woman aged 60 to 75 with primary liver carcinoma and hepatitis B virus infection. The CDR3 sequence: CASSREGGQPQHF. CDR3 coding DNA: TGTGCCAGCTCGCGCGAGGGTGGTCAGCCCCAGCATTTT.